This T cell receptor beta chain appears in the sequencing data of a study of regulatory T cells in long-lasting Graves disease. The time point here: newly diagnosed GD, antithyroid drugs for less than 3 months. TCR sequences were obtained from RNA taken from PBMCs. Building of the TCR beta libraries involved iRepertoire HTBI primers and Arm-PCR of CDR3 regions. Each CDR3 protein gets one entry after TCRdb re-called the multiplex PCR reads with MiXCR. The data contain about 460,000 distinct CDR3 sequences, around 13% of them singletons. V gave up 5 bases and J gave up 7 bases, with 18 bases separating them. CDR1 is MNHEY and CDR2 is SMNVEV in the germline V gene (reference sequence). The CDR3 is made up of 14 amino acids. In addition, the sample was reused for a study of T cells in Graves' hyperthyroidism and ophthalmopathy.

Material: peripheral blood mononuclear cells (PBMCs), obtained at new diagnosis, from a patient treated with antithyroid drugs. This sequence joins TRBV27 and TRBJ2-7; possibly TRBD2 for D (6 bases). This TCR was sampled from a woman between 45 and 65 years old with Graves disease. The CDR3 DNA is TGTGCCAGCAGTCCTAGCGCGACCGCGATGGAGCAGTACTTC. Translating it yields CASSPSATAMEQYF.